Listed below are T cell receptor beta chains from one sample, sequenced in a study of cytomegalovirus exposure and HLA in healthy donors. The method was immunoSEQ multiplex PCR; TCRdb's version includes in-frame clones alone and lacks a portion of them. The sample's table shows tens of thousands of clones. The sequencing input was PBMCs. Every receptor here comes from a woman between 18 and 30 years old in good health and CMV-seronegative. Both conserved end residues are part of each CDR3. The D gene is left open where the match is weak.

>TRBV28|TRBD1|14|TRBJ1-2
CASSSTGLLYGYTF
TGTGCCAGCAGCTCGACAGGGCTACTCTATGGCTACACCTTC
>TRBV5-6|-|15|TRBJ1-4
CASRKSTEANEKLFF
TGTGCCAGCAGGAAGTCGACGGAGGCTAATGAAAAACTGTTTTTT
>TRBV6-1|-|11|TRBJ1-2
CASRQEDGYTF
TGTGCCAGCAGGCAGGAGGATGGCTACACCTTC
>TRBV29-1|-|11|TRBJ2-7
CSVVAGYEQYF
TGCAGCGTTGTCGCAGGGTACGAGCAGTACTTC
>TRBV10-3|-|16|TRBJ1-1
CAISAAGQTMNTEAFF
TGTGCCATCAGTGCGGCCGGACAGACTATGAACACTGAAGCTTTCTTT
>TRBV2|-|14|TRBJ1-5
CASSVSGRHQPQHF
TGTGCCAGCAGTGTTAGTGGCAGGCATCAGCCCCAGCATTTT
>TRBV5-1|TRBD1|15|TRBJ1-2
CASSRTGTGNYGYTF
TGCGCCAGCAGCAGGACCGGGACAGGGAACTATGGCTACACCTTC
>TRBV5-1|TRBD1|15|TRBJ1-2
CASSSTGGGDYGYTF
TGCGCCAGCAGCTCCACAGGGGGAGGGGACTATGGCTACACCTTC
>TRBV5-1|TRBD2|16|TRBJ2-1
CASSLFGTSGYNEQFF
TGCGCCAGCAGTTTGTTCGGGACTAGCGGCTACAATGAGCAGTTCTTC
>TRBV11-3|-|13|TRBJ2-5
CASSLGERKTQYF
TGTGCCAGCAGCTTAGGGGAGCGGAAGACCCAGTACTTC
>TRBV9|TRBD2|15|TRBJ2-3
CASSVWPAGTDTQYF
TGTGCCAGCAGCGTATGGCCAGCGGGAACAGATACGCAGTATTTT
>TRBV6-5|-|16|TRBJ1-4
CASSSRRTADNEKLFF
TGTGCCAGCAGTTCGCGCCGGACAGCTGATAATGAAAAACTGTTTTTT
>TRBV5-1|TRBD1|13|TRBJ1-5
CASSRDRGEPQHF
TGCGCCAGCAGCCGGGACAGGGGAGAGCCCCAGCATTTT
>TRBV15|-|13|TRBJ2-4
CATSREGRDIQYF
TGTGCCACCAGCAGGGAGGGTCGTGACATTCAGTACTTC
>TRBV2|-|14|TRBJ2-3
CASSTFLRGDTQYF
TGTGCCAGCAGCACATTTCTCCGGGGGGATACGCAGTATTTT
>TRBV18|-|15|TRBJ2-7
CASSPASTSSYEQYF
TGTGCCAGCTCACCGGCCTCGACTAGCTCCTACGAGCAGTACTTC
>TRBV28|-|15|TRBJ2-3
CASSSAPARADTQYF
TGTGCCAGCAGTTCCGCCCCCGCGAGAGCAGATACGCAGTATTTT
>TRBV5-6|TRBD1|17|TRBJ2-5
CASSLEPAGQDKETQYF
TGTGCCAGCAGCTTGGAGCCCGCGGGACAGGATAAGGAGACCCAGTACTTC
>TRBV5-1|TRBD1|16|TRBJ1-2
CASSLAGGSANYGYTF
TGCGCCAGCAGCTTGGCAGGGGGCTCGGCTAACTATGGCTACACCTTC
>TRBV10-2|TRBD1|13|TRBJ2-2
CASKGQTPGELFF
TGCGCCAGCAAGGGACAGACCCCCGGGGAGCTGTTTTTT
>TRBV10-1|TRBD1|13|TRBJ1-4
CASSTGPHEKLFF
TGCGCCAGTTCGACAGGGCCCCATGAAAAACTGTTTTTT
>TRBV19|TRBD1|14|TRBJ2-2
CASSTRQGAGELFF
TGTGCCAGTAGTACCAGACAGGGCGCCGGGGAGCTGTTTTTT
>TRBV5-1|-|14|TRBJ2-1
CASSLGRDGNEQFF
TGCGCCAGCAGCTTGGGACGGGATGGCAATGAGCAGTTCTTC
>TRBV12-5|-|17|TRBJ2-2
CASGLTGAWGNTGELFF
TGTGCTAGTGGCCTGACTGGGGCTTGGGGGAACACCGGGGAGCTGTTTTTT
>TRBV6-5|-|13|TRBJ1-5
CASKQGSNQPQHF
TGTGCCAGCAAGCAGGGTAGCAATCAGCCCCAGCATTTT
>TRBV2|-|16|TRBJ1-1
CASSEWNSNYNTEAFF
TGTGCCAGCAGTGAGTGGAACTCAAACTACAACACTGAAGCTTTCTTT
>TRBV7-2|-|14|TRBJ2-7
CASTRVAVRGEQYF
TGTGCCAGCACAAGGGTGGCGGTACGGGGCGAGCAGTACTTC
>TRBV6-5|-|15|TRBJ1-5
CASSYSAFSNQPQHF
TGTGCCAGCAGTTACTCGGCCTTTAGCAATCAGCCCCAGCATTTT
>TRBV11-2|TRBD1|14|TRBJ1-1
CASSSGQGNTEAFF
TGTGCCAGCAGCTCCGGACAGGGGAACACTGAAGCTTTCTTT
>TRBV4-2|TRBD2|16|TRBJ2-1
CASSQPLAGYYNEQFF
TGTGCCAGCAGCCAACCGCTAGCGGGGTACTACAATGAGCAGTTCTTC
>TRBV4-2|-|16|TRBJ1-2
CASSQATGTLNYGYTF
TGTGCCAGCAGCCAAGCAACAGGGACCCTCAACTATGGCTACACCTTC
>TRBV11-3|-|14|TRBJ2-1
CASSLGRRYNEQFF
TGTGCCAGCAGCTTAGGAAGGAGGTACAATGAGCAGTTCTTC
>TRBV28|-|13|TRBJ1-2
CASSLWDRYGYTF
TGTGCCAGCAGTTTATGGGACAGATATGGCTACACCTTC
>TRBV23-1|TRBD1|16|TRBJ2-7
CASSLRVAGGGYEQYF
TGCGCCAGCAGCCTCCGTGTGGCAGGGGGCGGATACGAGCAGTACTTC
>TRBV7-8|-|13|TRBJ1-3
CASSTGSGNTIYF
TGTGCCAGCAGCACGGGGTCTGGAAACACCATATATTTT
>TRBV5-1|-|12|TRBJ2-7
CASSDSFYEQYF
TGCGCCAGCTCCGACAGTTTCTACGAGCAGTACTTC
>TRBV2|TRBD1|15|TRBJ1-2
CASSEATGTNYGYTF
TGTGCCAGCAGTGAAGCGACAGGGACTAACTATGGCTACACCTTC